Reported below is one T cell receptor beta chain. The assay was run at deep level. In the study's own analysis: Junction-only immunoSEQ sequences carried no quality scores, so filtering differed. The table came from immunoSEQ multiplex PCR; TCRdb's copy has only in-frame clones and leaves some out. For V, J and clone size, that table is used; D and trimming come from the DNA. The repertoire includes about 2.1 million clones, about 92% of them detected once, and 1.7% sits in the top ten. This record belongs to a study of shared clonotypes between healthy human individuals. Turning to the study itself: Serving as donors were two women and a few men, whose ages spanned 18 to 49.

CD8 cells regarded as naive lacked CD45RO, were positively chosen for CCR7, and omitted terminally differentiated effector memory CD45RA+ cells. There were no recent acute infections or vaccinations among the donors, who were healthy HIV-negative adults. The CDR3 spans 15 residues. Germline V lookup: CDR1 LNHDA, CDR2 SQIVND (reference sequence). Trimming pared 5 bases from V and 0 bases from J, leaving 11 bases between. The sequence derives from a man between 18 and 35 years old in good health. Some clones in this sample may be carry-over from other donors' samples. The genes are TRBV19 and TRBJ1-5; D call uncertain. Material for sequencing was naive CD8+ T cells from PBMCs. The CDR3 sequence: CASSPFPDSNQPQHF. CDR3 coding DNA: TGTGCCAGTAGTCCCTTCCCCGATAGCAATCAGCCCCAGCATTTT.